This T cell receptor (beta chain) is from a study of cytomegalovirus exposure and HLA in healthy donors. Study-wide points: The listing of approximately 160 TCR beta chains classed them as cytomegalovirus-associated. Both high specificity and high sensitivity reportedly marked the classifier's diagnosis of cytomegalovirus status. Previous analysis showed most TCR beta V segments were productive about 90% or about 30% of the time.

PCR used 60 Vbeta primers and 13 Jbeta primers. Assay used: immunoSEQ multiplex PCR; TCRdb lists only in-frame clones, some missing. Its clone listing holds 65,000 to 90,000 clones. Note on this clone: The antigen remains undetermined. This sample also contains other DNA sequences that code for the same CDR3.

The sequenced sample consisted of PBMCs. This TCR came from a female donor in good health and CMV-seropositive.

The CDR3 coding sequence is TGTGCCAGCAGCTCCGGACTAGCGTACAATGAGCAGTTCTTC. Its protein is CASSSGLAYNEQFF. The chain links TRBV11-3 to TRBJ2-1; TRBD2 matches 9 bases. From germline, CDR1 is SGHNT and CDR2 YENEEA. The V and J ends lost 4 bases and 4 bases, in that order; junction bases with no gene match: 2. This CDR3 has 14 amino acids.